This passage covers 9 T cell receptor beta chains from one sample sequenced in a study of cytomegalovirus exposure and HLA in healthy donors. PCR primers comprised 60 Vbeta and 13 Jbeta primers. The protocol was immunoSEQ multiplex PCR, while the TCRdb copy is restricted to in-frame clones and leaves out a portion. The repertoire holds 90,000 or so clones, with about two thirds as singletons. Sequencing was done on a sample of PBMCs. The receptors stem from a woman aged 50 to 60 in good health and CMV-seropositive.

The chain carries TRBV15 and TRBJ1-1; weak D call: TRBD1 (5 bases). The germline CDR1 and CDR2 sequences are LNHNV and YYDKDF (reference sequence). The V end lost 0 bases, the J end lost 0 bases, and 11 bases lay between the germline ends. CDR3 length equals 16 residues. The CDR3 reads CATSREGGTVNTEAFF. CDR3 nucleotide sequence: TGTGCCACCAGCAGAGAGGGCGGGACGGTGAACACTGAAGCTTTCTTT. The whole variable domain, remainder taken from reference TRBV15 and TRBJ1-1, is DAMVIQNPRYQVTQFGKPVTLSCSQTLNHNVMYWYQQKSSQAPKLLFHYYDKDFNNEADTPDNFQSRRPNTSFCFLDIRSPGLGDTAMYLCATSREGGTVNTEAFFGQGTRLTVV.

The J gene is TRBJ1-2, the V gene TRBV5-1; D is possibly TRBD1 (5 bases). CDR3 length: 13 amino acids. The germline V and J ends were trimmed by 0 bases and 7 bases, with 10 bases remaining between them. The V gene's germline CDR1 is SGHRS and CDR2 YFSETQ. This CDR3 is CASSLDGGSGYTF. The CDR3 nucleotides read TGCGCCAGCAGCTTGGATGGGGGGTCTGGCTACACCTTC.

CDR3 in amino acids: CASSLDRGYGYTF. CDR3 nucleotide sequence: TGTGCCAGCAGTTTAGACAGGGGGTATGGCTACACCTTC. V gene TRBV28 combines with J gene TRBJ1-2, with 9 bases fitting TRBD1. The junction had 0 bases not matched to a gene; V was cut back by 2 bases and J by 5 bases. The V gene's germline CDR1 is MDHEN and CDR2 SYDVKM. This CDR3 spans 13 amino acids.

This clone appeared a few times. This chain joins TRBV28 and TRBJ2-5, with TRBD2 matching 8 bases. The CDR3 extends over 15 amino acids. With 5 bases clipped from V and 4 bases from J, the junction kept 9 bases outside the gene matches. Germline lookup yields CDR1 MDHEN and CDR2 SYDVKM. This chain's CDR3 is CASSPHSGGLETQYF. In DNA form, the CDR3 reads TGTGCCAGCAGTCCTCACAGCGGGGGCTTAGAGACCCAGTACTTC.

J is TRBJ2-1 and V is TRBV7-6; TRBD2 matches 11 bases. V trimming: 4 bases; J trimming: 3 bases; junction bases outside the gene matches: 2. CDR3 length equals 15 residues. CDR1 and CDR2 (germline): SGHVS, FNYEAQ. The CDR3: CASSSGTSGYNEQFF. The CDR3 nucleotides read TGTGCCAGCAGCTCCGGGACTAGCGGCTACAATGAGCAGTTCTTC.

The rearrangement uses TRBV5-1 and TRBJ2-1, with 10 bases lining up with TRBD1. Germline CDR1 is SGHRS and CDR2 is YFSETQ. The CDR3 contains 15 residues. Unmatched junction bases numbered 1, after V lost 4 bases and J lost 0 bases. As DNA, the CDR3 is TGCGCCAGCAGCGGGGACAGGGGCTCCTACAATGAGCAGTTCTTC. This gives the protein CASSGDRGSYNEQFF.

The chain carries TRBV7-9 and TRBJ2-3; TRBD1 might be the D (6 bases). CDR3 size: 15 residues. In germline, CDR1 is SEHNR, CDR2 FQNEAQ (reference sequence). Trimming left V 5 bases short and J 2 bases short, with 14 bases between. The chain's CDR3 is CASSQTGQTTDTQYF. In DNA form, the CDR3 reads TGTGCCAGCAGCCAGACCGGACAGACCACAGATACGCAGTATTTT.

The rearrangement links TRBV7-2 to TRBJ2-1, with 9 bases matching TRBD2. Trimming at V came to 6 bases and at J to 5 bases, leaving 8 bases not matched to a gene. The CDR3 has 15 amino acids. CDR1 and CDR2 from the germline V gene are SGHTA and FQGNSA. Written as DNA, the CDR3 is TGTGCCAGCAGTTTTAGCGGGAGCCCAGACAATGAGCAGTTCTTC. It is translated as CASSFSGSPDNEQFF.

The chain has TRBV7-2 and TRBJ2-7; tentatively, D is TRBD1 (6 bases). Trimming took 2 bases from V and 6 from J, leaving 11 bases between them. CDR1 is SGHTA and CDR2 is FQGNSA in the germline V gene. The CDR3 has 13 amino acids. The CDR3 region has the DNA TGTGCCAGCAGCTTATCACAGGGTCGCGAGCAGTACTTC. As protein: CASSLSQGREQYF. The variable domain in full, completed from reference TRBV7-2 and TRBJ2-7, reads GAGVSQSPSNKVTEKGKDVELRCDPISGHTALYWYRQSLGQGLEFLIYFQGNSAPDKSGLPSDRFSAERTGGSVSTLTIQRTQQEDSAVYLCASSLSQGREQYFGPGTRLTVT.